The sequence of this T cell receptor beta chain was determined in a study of blood T cell repertoires in COVID-19. In the authors' workflow: For nucleated cells, counts were estimated from reference gene primer amplification. Clones were read by immunoSEQ multiplex PCR, and TCRdb kept only the in-frame ones, dropping some. The DNA gave D and trimming, while V, J and clone size come from that table. The sample holds some 210,000 clones, approximately 85% seen once. Material: peripheral blood. The clonotype comes from a woman aged 45-60 years with active or convalescent COVID-19.

The chain's CDR3 is CASREGRGVAFF. The CDR3 bases are TGTGCCAGCAGGGAAGGGCGGGGAGTGGCTTTCTTT. The chain is built from TRBV11-2 and TRBJ1-1; D remains unclear. The germline V and J ends were trimmed by 6 bases and 11 bases, with 16 bases remaining between them. Germline V gene lookup returns CDR1 SGHAT and CDR2 FQNNGV. The CDR3 is 12 amino acids.